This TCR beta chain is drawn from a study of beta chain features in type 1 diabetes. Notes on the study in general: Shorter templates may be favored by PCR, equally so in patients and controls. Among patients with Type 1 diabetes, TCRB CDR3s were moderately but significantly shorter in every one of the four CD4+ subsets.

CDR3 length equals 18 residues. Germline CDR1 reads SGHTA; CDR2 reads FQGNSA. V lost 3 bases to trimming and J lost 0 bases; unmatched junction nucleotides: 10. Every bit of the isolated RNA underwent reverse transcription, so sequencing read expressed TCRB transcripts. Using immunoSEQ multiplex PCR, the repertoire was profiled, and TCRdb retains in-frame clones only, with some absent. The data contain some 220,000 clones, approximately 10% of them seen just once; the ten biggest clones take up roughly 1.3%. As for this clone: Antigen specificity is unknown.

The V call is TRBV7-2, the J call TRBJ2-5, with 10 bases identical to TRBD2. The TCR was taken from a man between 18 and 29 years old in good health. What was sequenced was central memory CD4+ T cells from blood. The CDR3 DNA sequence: TGTGCCAGCAGCTTTGGCCTAGCGGGAGAGCTGTACCAAGAGACCCAGTACTTC. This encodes CASSFGLAGELYQETQYF. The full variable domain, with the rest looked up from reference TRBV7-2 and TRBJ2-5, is GAGVSQSPSNKVTEKGKDVELRCDPISGHTALYWYRQSLGQGLEFLIYFQGNSAPDKSGLPSDRFSAERTGGSVSTLTIQRTQQEDSAVYLCASSFGLAGELYQETQYFGPGTRLLVL.